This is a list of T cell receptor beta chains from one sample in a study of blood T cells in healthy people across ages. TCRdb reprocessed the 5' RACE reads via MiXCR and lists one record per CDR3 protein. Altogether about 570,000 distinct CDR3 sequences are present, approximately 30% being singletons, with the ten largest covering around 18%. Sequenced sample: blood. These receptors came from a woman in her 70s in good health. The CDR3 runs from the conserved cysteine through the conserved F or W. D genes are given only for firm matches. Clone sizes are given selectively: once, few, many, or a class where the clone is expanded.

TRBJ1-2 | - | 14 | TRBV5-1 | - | TGCGCCAGCAGCTTGGGTCAGGGGTCTCTGGGCTACACCTTC | CASSLGQGSLGYTF
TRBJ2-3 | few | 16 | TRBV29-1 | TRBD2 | TGCAGCTCAACAACCCCTAGCGGGGGGGCAGTAGATACGCAGTATTTT | CSSTTPSGGAVDTQYF
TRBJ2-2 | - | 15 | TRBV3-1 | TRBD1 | TGTGCCAGCAGCCAAGTGGGACAGGGGTCCGGGGAGCTGTTTTTT | CASSQVGQGSGELFF
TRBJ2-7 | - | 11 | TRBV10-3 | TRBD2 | TGTGCCATCAGTGGCGGCGGGGGTTGGTACTTC | CAISGGGGWYF
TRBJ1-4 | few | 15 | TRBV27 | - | TGTGCCAGCAGTCCCCGACGTCTAACTAATGAAAAACTGTTTTTT | CASSPRRLTNEKLFF
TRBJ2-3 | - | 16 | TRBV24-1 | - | TGTGCCACCAGTAGGTCCGGGATGGTGAGCACAGATACGCAGTATTTT | CATSRSGMVSTDTQYF
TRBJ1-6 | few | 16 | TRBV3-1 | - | TGTGCCAGCAGCCATAACGAGGGAAACTATAATTCACCCCTCCACTTT | CASSHNEGNYNSPLHF
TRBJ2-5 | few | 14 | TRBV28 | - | TGTGCCAGCAGCCCACCAGGTAGTTGGGAGACCCAGTACTTC | CASSPPGSWETQYF
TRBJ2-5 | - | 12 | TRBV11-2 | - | TGTGCCAGTAAGGGGGGAGGAGAGACCCAGTACTTC | CASKGGGETQYF
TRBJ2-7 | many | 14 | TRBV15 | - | TGTGCCACCAGCAGCCGGGGATCAACCTACGAGCAGTACTTC | CATSSRGSTYEQYF
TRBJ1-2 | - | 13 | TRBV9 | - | TGTGCCAGCAGCGCCCCTCCATTCTTTGGCTACGCCTTC | CASSAPPFFGYAF
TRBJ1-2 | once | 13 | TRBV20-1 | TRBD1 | TGCAGTGTCGCTCCGGGACAGGGGGGTGGCTACACCTTC | CSVAPGQGGGYTF
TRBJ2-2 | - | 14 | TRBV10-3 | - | TGTGCCATCAGCGACTCTAAGAACACCGGGGAGCTGTTTTTT | CAISDSKNTGELFF
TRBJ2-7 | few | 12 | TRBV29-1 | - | TGCAGCGTTGGCGGTCCGTTATACGAGCAGTACTTC | CSVGGPLYEQYF
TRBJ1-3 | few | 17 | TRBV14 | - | TGTGCCAGCAGCCCCGGAATGAGGACTTACTCTGGAAACACCATATATTTT | CASSPGMRTYSGNTIYF
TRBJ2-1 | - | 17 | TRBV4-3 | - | TGCGCCAGCAGCCAAGAGGCTAGCGCAGGTTCATCGAATGAGCAGTTCTTC | CASSQEASAGSSNEQFF
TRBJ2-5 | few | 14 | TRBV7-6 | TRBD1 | TGTGCCAGCGCGCAGGGGGCTGGGGGAGAGACCCAGTACTTC | CASAQGAGGETQYF
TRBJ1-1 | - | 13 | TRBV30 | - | TGTGCCTGGAAGAGGGGTTGGAACACTGAAGCTTTCTTT | CAWKRGWNTEAFF
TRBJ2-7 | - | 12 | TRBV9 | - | TGTGCCAGCAGCGTAGCGGCCAACGAGCAGTACTTC | CASSVAANEQYF
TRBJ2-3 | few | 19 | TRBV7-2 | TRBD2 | TGTGCCAGCAGCTTAGGACTAGCGGGGGGAATTACCCAAGGAGATACGCAGTATTTT | CASSLGLAGGITQGDTQYF
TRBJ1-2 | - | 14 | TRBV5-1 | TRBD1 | TGCGCCAGCAGCTTGGTACAGACAGGGGATGGCTACACCTTC | CASSLVQTGDGYTF
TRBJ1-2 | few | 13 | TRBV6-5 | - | TGTGCCAGCAGTCCCCACACTATTGGGGGCTACACCTTC | CASSPHTIGGYTF
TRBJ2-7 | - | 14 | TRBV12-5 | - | TGTGCTAGTGGGCGGCAAGACCTCCCCTACGAGCAGTACTTC | CASGRQDLPYEQYF
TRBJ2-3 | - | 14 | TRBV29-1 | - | TGCAGCGTTGAACGAGGGACTAGCACAGATACGCAGTATTTT | CSVERGTSTDTQYF
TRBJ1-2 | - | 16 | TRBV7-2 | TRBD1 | TGTGCCAGCAGCTTAGCGGAGGGGACAGGGGGCTTTGGCTACACCTTC | CASSLAEGTGGFGYTF
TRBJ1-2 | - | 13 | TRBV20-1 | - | TGCAGTGCCCGTCCGGACGAAGGATATGGCTACACCTTC | CSARPDEGYGYTF
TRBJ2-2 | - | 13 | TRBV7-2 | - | TGTGCCAGCAGCTCCCATTCCGGCGGGGAGCTGTTTTTT | CASSSHSGGELFF
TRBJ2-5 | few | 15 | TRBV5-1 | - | TGCGCCAGCAGCTCAGGGATATATCTCCAAGAGACCCGGTACTTC | CASSSGIYLQETRYF
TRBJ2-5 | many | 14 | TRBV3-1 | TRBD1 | TGTGCCAGCAGCCAACGGACAGGGAAAGAGACCCAGTACTTC | CASSQRTGKETQYF
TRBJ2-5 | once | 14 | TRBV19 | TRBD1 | TGTGCCAGTAGGTTGGGACAGGGAGAAGAGACCCAGTACTTC | CASRLGQGEETQYF
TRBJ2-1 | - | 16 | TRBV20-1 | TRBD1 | TGCAGTGCTAGAGATGTCAGACAGGGGTTTTACAATGAGCAGTTCTTC | CSARDVRQGFYNEQFF
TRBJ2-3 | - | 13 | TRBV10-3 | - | TGTGCCATCAACGTGGGCGGTGGAGATACGCAGTATTTT | CAINVGGGDTQYF
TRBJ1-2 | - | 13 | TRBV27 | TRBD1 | TGTGCCAGCAGTCCGTTTGGACAGGGGGTCTACACCTTC | CASSPFGQGVYTF
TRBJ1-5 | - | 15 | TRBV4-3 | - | TGCGCCAGCAGCCAAGACTGGAGACGGGATCAGCCCCAGCATTTT | CASSQDWRRDQPQHF
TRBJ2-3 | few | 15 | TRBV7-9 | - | TGTGCCAGCAGCTTAAACCTTGGGGACACAGATACGCAGTATTTT | CASSLNLGDTDTQYF
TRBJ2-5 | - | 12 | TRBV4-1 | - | TGCGCCAGCAGCTTTATGACCGGCGAGTGGTTCTTC | CASSFMTGEWFF